This TCR beta chain was documented in a study of shared clonotypes between healthy human individuals. Points from the study as a whole: It was only blood that was sampled, and tissue repertoires likely differ.

Remarks on this clone: The antigen remains undetermined.

The CDR3 is made up of 13 amino acids. Germline V CDR1 and CDR2: SQVTM, ANQGSEA. Trimming pared 6 bases from V and 5 bases from J, leaving 13 bases between. Profiled with immunoSEQ multiplex PCR; TCRdb holds only in-frame clones, not every one. This sample has some 530,000 clones, with 78% found just once. Specimen: PBMCs. The clonotype comes from a woman aged 40 to 49 in good health. Some clones in this sample may be carry-over from other donors' samples. The chain combines TRBV29-1 with TRBJ1-4; TRBD1 is a possible D gene (6 bases). CDR3: CSVADSSNEKLFF. DNA of the CDR3: TGCAGCGTAGCGGACAGCTCCAATGAAAAACTGTTTTTT. The variable domain in full, completed from reference TRBV29-1 and TRBJ1-4, reads SAVISQKPSRDICQRGTSLTIQCQVDSQVTMMFWYRQQPGQSLTLIATANQGSEATYESGFVIDKFPISRPNLTFSTLTVSNMSPEDSSIYLCSVADSSNEKLFFGSGTQLSVL.